Following are 18 T cell receptor beta chains from one sample sequenced in a study of early T cells in non-severe SARS-CoV-2 infection. Via MiXCR, TCRdb re-called the 5' RACE reads, giving one row per CDR3 protein. Here the sample spans about 58,000 distinct CDR3 sequences, roughly 12% being singletons. The specimen was whole blood. Receptors originate from an adult who was a healthcare worker with PCR-confirmed SARS-CoV-2 infection or an uninfected control (not recorded which).

In its sample, this clonotype was seen many times. The chain combines TRBV4-2 with TRBJ2-7; D call uncertain. This CDR3 comprises 13 residues. CDR1 is LGHNA, CDR2 YNFKEQ, per germline. The V and J ends lost 0 bases and 6 bases respectively, with 9 bases between them. The CDR3 nucleotides are TGTGCCAGCAGCCAAGAATTCCCTAGCGAGCAGTACTTC. It translates to CASSQEFPSEQYF.

At least ten counts were recorded for this clonotype. The chain combines TRBV29-1 with TRBJ2-7; D may be TRBD2 (6 bases). CDR1 SQVTM and CDR2 ANQGSEA come from the germline V gene. This CDR3 has 15 amino acids. V was pared by 0 bases and J by 6 bases, with 18 bases between. The CDR3 protein is CSVEEPTSGDSEQYF. The CDR3 coding sequence is TGCAGCGTTGAAGAACCGACTAGTGGGGATTCCGAGCAGTACTTC.

V gene TRBV29-1 combines with J gene TRBJ2-1; D is perhaps TRBD2 (6 bases). V shed 6 bases and J shed 8 bases, with 11 bases lying between them. Germline V gene lookup returns CDR1 SQVTM and CDR2 ANQGSEA. This CDR3 comprises 11 residues. This CDR3 is CSVGRSHEQFF. The CDR3 nucleotides are TGCAGCGTGGGGAGGAGCCATGAGCAGTTCTTC.

This clonotype was observed a handful of times. The chain links TRBV7-9 to TRBJ1-6, with 7 bases lining up with TRBD1. The CDR3 sequence is 14 residues long. CDR1 is SEHNR, CDR2 FQNEAQ, per germline (reference sequence). Trimming took 5 bases from V and 7 from J; bases not matched to a gene: 5. The CDR3 reads CASSGDRDNSPLHF. The DNA of the CDR3 is TGTGCCAGCAGCGGCGACAGGGACAATTCACCCCTCCACTTT.

This clonotype occurred a few times. The rearrangement links TRBV20-1 to TRBJ2-7; 9 bases agree with TRBD2. Germline trimming cut 1 base from V and 6 bases from J; bases unmatched to any gene: 10. Germline V gene data show CDR1 as DFQATT and CDR2 as SNEGSKA (reference sequence). This CDR3 is built from 15 residues. CDR3 amino acids: CSARAGTSPGGEQYF. The CDR3 DNA reads TGCAGTGCTAGAGCTGGGACTAGCCCTGGGGGCGAGCAGTACTTC.

The table lists this clonotype with many counts. In nucleotides, the CDR3 is TGTGCCAGCAGCTTCTACAGGGGAGAGGCGGATACGCAGTATTTT. Its translation is CASSFYRGEADTQYF. This rearrangement joins TRBV7-3 to TRBJ2-3; 7 positions agree with TRBD1. J lost 6 bases, V lost 3 bases, and 9 bases had no gene match. The CDR3 length is 15 residues. Per germline, CDR1 SGHTA and CDR2 FQGTGA.

V and J are TRBV5-5 and TRBJ1-4; D not resolved. V lost 4 bases and J 0 bases, leaving 16 bases between the germline ends. The CDR3 loop spans 17 amino acids. Germline V CDR1 and CDR2: SGHKS, YYEKEE (reference sequence). CDR3 in amino acids: CASSEHIGAATNEKLFF. CDR3 DNA sequence: TGTGCCAGCAGCGAACATATTGGCGCCGCAACTAATGAAAAACTGTTTTTT.

This clonotype was found a few times. CDR3 sequence (DNA): TGCAGTGCTAGAGATTGGGGGAGACCATACAATGAGCAGTTCTTC. Translating gives CSARDWGRPYNEQFF. The rearrangement links TRBV20-1 to TRBJ2-1; D is perhaps TRBD1 or TRBD2 (5 bases each). Germline V CDR1 and CDR2: DFQATT, SNEGSKA (reference sequence). V was clipped by 0 bases and J by 4 bases, with 13 bases between them. The CDR3 length is 15 residues.

This clonotype was observed at least ten times. This chain connects TRBV20-1 to TRBJ1-6; perhaps TRBD1 as D (6 bases). The CDR3 runs to 15 residues. V dropped 6 bases and J dropped 7 bases, with 19 bases sitting between them. Germline V gives CDR1 DFQATT, CDR2 SNEGSKA (reference sequence). The CDR3 DNA reads as TGCAGTGCCCCAAGGGGTCAGGGGCGGAATTCACCCCTCCACTTT. It specifies CSAPRGQGRNSPLHF.

This clonotype came up many times. The chain couples TRBV20-1 to TRBJ1-2; 8 bases map to TRBD1. The CDR3 extends over 15 amino acids. Germline CDR1 DFQATT, CDR2 SNEGSKA (reference sequence). With V trimmed by 5 bases and J by 5 bases, 13 bases remained unmatched. This chain's CDR3 is CSAHDPRTGIYGYTF. The CDR3 nucleotides read TGCAGTGCTCATGATCCAAGGACAGGGATATATGGCTACACCTTC.

The chain combines TRBV7-9 with TRBJ2-7, with no clear D. The CDR3 consists of 15 residues. V was cut by 2 bases and J by 0 bases, with 11 bases left in between. The germline CDR1 and CDR2 sequences are SEHNR and FQNEAQ (reference sequence). CDR3 sequence (DNA): TGTGCCAGCAGCTTAAGGTCCTTGGACTCCTACGAGCAGTACTTC. As protein: CASSLRSLDSYEQYF.

This clonotype was seen at least ten times. This rearrangement joins TRBV18 to TRBJ2-7; 8 nucleotides match TRBD1. The CDR3 extends over 14 amino acids. CDR1 KGHSH and CDR2 LQKENI come from the germline V gene. The V and J ends lost 3 bases and 1 base, in that order; junction bases with no gene match: 2. The CDR3 DNA sequence: TGTGCCAGCTCACCCTGGACAGGGTCCTACGAGCAGTACTTC. Encoded protein: CASSPWTGSYEQYF.

This chain links TRBV27 with TRBJ2-1; D is unresolved. This CDR3 region has 14 residues. Germline assignment: CDR1 MNHEY and CDR2 SMNVEV (reference sequence). V lost 2 bases and J 5 bases, leaving 10 bases between the germline ends. Here the CDR3 reads CASSLRSVHNEQFF. DNA of the CDR3: TGTGCCAGCAGTTTAAGGTCGGTTCACAATGAGCAGTTCTTC.

V is TRBV7-2 and J is TRBJ2-2; TRBD1 aligns across 8 bases. From germline, CDR1 is SGHTA and CDR2 FQGNSA. Trimming at V came to 6 bases and at J to 1 base, leaving 4 bases not matched to a gene. The length of the CDR3 is 15 residues. This CDR3 reads CASRTGQGNTGELFF. Here the CDR3 DNA reads TGTGCCAGCAGAACCGGACAGGGGAACACCGGGGAGCTGTTTTTT.

This clonotype has a handful of counts. The J gene is TRBJ2-5, the V gene TRBV11-1, with D maybe TRBD2 (5 bases). V was clipped by 3 bases and J by 3 bases, with 17 bases between them. This CDR3 has 16 residues. Germline V gives CDR1 SGHAT, CDR2 FQDESV (reference sequence). The DNA for the CDR3 is TGTGCCAGCAGCTTGGCTCTAGAGGGTGGAAAAGAGACCCAGTACTTC. This sequence encodes CASSLALEGGKETQYF.

This clonotype appeared many times. CDR3 amino acids: CASSPRIPLGLNEQFF. As DNA, the CDR3 is TGTGCCAGCAGTCCGCGTATCCCCCTCGGTCTGAATGAGCAGTTCTTC. The chain has TRBV27 and TRBJ2-1; D unclear. CDR3 length: 16 residues. With 5 bases removed from V and 7 bases from J, the gap between germline ends came to 21 bases. Germline CDR1 MNHEY, CDR2 SMNVEV (reference sequence).

This clonotype was found a few times. The chain combines TRBV9 with TRBJ2-7; 12 bases fit TRBD2. Trimming removed 0 bases from V and 5 bases from J; junction bases left unmatched: 3. The CDR3 has 15 amino acids. Germline CDR1 SGDLS, CDR2 YYNGEE. CDR3 sequence (DNA): TGTGCCAGCAGCGTAGCCCCTAGCGGGAGGGACGAGCAGTACTTC. It codes for CASSVAPSGRDEQYF.

The genes are TRBV19 and TRBJ2-6; D not resolved. V was pared by 5 bases and J by 0 bases, with 8 bases between. The V gene's germline CDR1 is LNHDA and CDR2 SQIVND (reference sequence). The CDR3 loop spans 15 amino acids. The CDR3 sequence is CASSSRFSGANVLTF. DNA for the CDR3: TGTGCCAGTAGTTCCCGGTTCTCTGGGGCCAACGTCCTGACTTTC.